These 18 T cell receptor beta chains share one sample of origin, sequenced in a study of cytomegalovirus exposure and HLA in healthy donors. PCR used 60 Vbeta primers and 13 Jbeta primers. Libraries were prepared by immunoSEQ multiplex PCR; TCRdb keeps only in-frame clonotypes and omits some of them. The ten most abundant clones cover roughly 0.98% of a sample with about 210,000 clones. The source material was PBMCs. These receptor sequences come from a woman aged 30 to 39 in good health and CMV-seropositive.

The chain combines TRBV4-3 with TRBJ2-3; the D gene is possibly TRBD2 (5 bases). With 0 bases removed from V and 5 bases from J, the gap between germline ends came to 9 bases. The germline V gene encodes CDR1 LGHNA and CDR2 YSLEER. The CDR3 consists of 14 residues. CDR3 DNA sequence: TGCGCCAGCAGCCAAGATAGTCGGGGAGATACGCAGTATTTT. Protein sequence: CASSQDSRGDTQYF.

The V gene is TRBV4-1, the J gene TRBJ2-3, with a weak D call TRBD2 (6 bases). V dropped 4 bases and J dropped 1 base, with 15 bases sitting between them. This CDR3 spans 16 amino acids. CDR1 MGHRA and CDR2 YSYEKL come from the germline V gene. The CDR3 DNA follows: TGCGCCAGCAGCCCAATGGAGACGGGGGGCACAGATACGCAGTATTTT. Its translation is CASSPMETGGTDTQYF.

V is TRBV7-2 and J is TRBJ2-1; 15 nucleotides line up with TRBD2. The CDR3 is 18 residues long. V gave up 0 bases and J gave up 4 bases; unmatched junction bases: 4. The germline V gene has CDR1 SGHTA and CDR2 FQGNSA. The CDR3 protein is CASSLALGTSGRYNEQFF. CDR3 nucleotide sequence: TGTGCCAGCAGCTTAGCGCTAGGGACTAGCGGGAGGTACAATGAGCAGTTCTTC.

For the CDR3, the DNA is TGTGCCAGCAGGGGGAGGGGTTCCTACGAGCAGTACTTC. This encodes CASRGRGSYEQYF. The rearrangement joins TRBV6-1 to TRBJ2-7; 7 nucleotides agree with TRBD2. Germline CDR1 reads MNHNS; CDR2 reads SASEGT. J lost 1 base, V lost 6 bases, and 3 bases had no gene match. The CDR3 loop spans 13 amino acids.

The V call is TRBV9, the J call TRBJ2-1; TRBD2 matches 12 bases. Germline trimming cut 1 base from V and 8 bases from J; bases unmatched to any gene: 10. The CDR3 length is 17 residues. The germline gives CDR1 SGDLS, CDR2 YYNGEE. CDR3 nucleotide sequence: TGTGCCAGCAGCGTAACCCCACTAGCGGGAGGCCGGGATGAGCAGTTCTTC. Amino acid sequence: CASSVTPLAGGRDEQFF.

This rearrangement joins TRBV5-4 to TRBJ1-6, with a weak D call TRBD1 (5 bases). The CDR3 runs 15 residues. The germline V and J ends were trimmed by 0 bases and 10 bases, with 14 bases remaining between them. Germline V gives CDR1 SGHNT, CDR2 YYREEE (reference sequence). The CDR3 is CASSLEKGIRSPLHF. Written as DNA, the CDR3 is TGTGCCAGCAGCTTGGAAAAGGGGATACGGTCACCCCTCCACTTT.

V gene TRBV7-8 combines with J gene TRBJ2-7; 8 nucleotides match TRBD1. Germline V CDR1 and CDR2: SGHVS, FQNEAQ. The J segment lost 3 bases and the V segment lost 2 bases, leaving 6 bases of the junction unmatched. The length of the CDR3 is 15 residues. The CDR3 coding sequence is TGTGCCAGCAGCTTAAGGACAGGGCATAACTACGAGCAGTACTTC. Residues: CASSLRTGHNYEQYF.

The CDR3 loop reads CASSPGDGQFF. CDR3 bases: TGCGCCAGCAGTCCGGGTGATGGGCAGTTCTTC. The chain has TRBV4-1 and TRBJ2-1; no clear D gene. Germline CDR1 and CDR2: MGHRA and YSYEKL. The CDR3 extends over 11 amino acids. V dropped 6 bases and J dropped 12 bases, with 12 bases sitting between them.

The chain is built from TRBV5-1 and TRBJ1-2; the match to TRBD1 covers 9 bases. CDR3 length: 14 residues. J was trimmed by 1 base and V by 5 bases; bases with no gene match: 3. CDR1 and CDR2 from the germline V gene are SGHRS and YFSETQ. The CDR3 reads CASSTGQGNYGYTF. The CDR3 region has the DNA TGCGCCAGCAGTACGGGACAGGGTAACTATGGCTACACCTTC.

As concerns this clone: Other DNA sequences in the sample encode the same CDR3. The chain couples TRBV9 to TRBJ2-2; D unresolved. The V gene's germline CDR1 is SGDLS and CDR2 YYNGEE. V lost 2 bases and J 1 base, leaving 9 bases between the germline ends. CDR3 size: 15 residues. The CDR3: CASSVGGVNTGELFF. The CDR3 coding sequence is TGTGCCAGCAGCGTTGGTGGAGTGAACACCGGGGAGCTGTTTTTT.

CDR3 in amino acids: CSVVQTNTEAFF. The CDR3 DNA sequence: TGCAGCGTTGTCCAGACAAACACTGAAGCTTTCTTT. The chain has TRBV29-1 and TRBJ1-1; D call uncertain. V was pared by 4 bases and J by 2 bases, with 8 bases between. The CDR3 length is 12 residues. CDR1 and CDR2 (germline): SQVTM, ANQGSEA. The full variable domain, with the rest looked up from reference TRBV29-1 and TRBJ1-1, is SAVISQKPSRDICQRGTSLTIQCQVDSQVTMMFWYRQQPGQSLTLIATANQGSEATYESGFVIDKFPISRPNLTFSTLTVSNMSPEDSSIYLCSVVQTNTEAFFGQGTRLTVV.

The rearrangement uses TRBV5-1 and TRBJ2-1; 7 bases line up with TRBD2. CDR3 length: 14 amino acids. After removal of 2 bases from V and 3 bases from J, the junction contained 2 bases not matched to a gene. Germline V gene lookup returns CDR1 SGHRS and CDR2 YFSETQ. CDR3 sequence: CASSFGLVYNEQFF. For the CDR3, the DNA is TGCGCCAGCAGCTTTGGACTAGTCTACAATGAGCAGTTCTTC.

The CDR3 sequence is CASSTGLIQETQYF. The CDR3 DNA follows: TGTGCCAGCAGCACCGGTCTCATCCAAGAGACCCAGTACTTC. J is TRBJ2-5 and V is TRBV7-2, with D hard to call. Between the trimmed V and J ends, which lost 5 bases and 1 base, there was a span of 11 bases. The CDR3 runs 14 residues. Germline V gene lookup returns CDR1 SGHTA and CDR2 FQGNSA. Full variable domain (remainder filled in from reference TRBV7-2 and TRBJ2-5): GAGVSQSPSNKVTEKGKDVELRCDPISGHTALYWYRQSLGQGLEFLIYFQGNSAPDKSGLPSDRFSAERTGGSVSTLTIQRTQQEDSAVYLCASSTGLIQETQYFGPGTRLLVL.

The V gene is TRBV4-2, the J gene TRBJ2-7, with 8 bases fitting TRBD2. The V and J ends lost 2 bases and 3 bases, in that order; junction bases with no gene match: 6. The CDR3 runs 15 residues. CDR1 is LGHNA and CDR2 is YNFKEQ in the germline V gene. In nucleotides, the CDR3 is TGTGCCAGCAGCCAATCCGGGACTAGTGACTACGAGCAGTACTTC. Amino acids: CASSQSGTSDYEQYF.

The rearrangement joins TRBV2 to TRBJ1-2, with TRBD1 matching 10 bases. Unmatched junction bases numbered 5, after V lost 6 bases and J lost 1 base. This CDR3 comprises 15 residues. In germline, CDR1 is SNHLY, CDR2 FYNNEI. CDR3: CASRQGTGVNYGYTF. The CDR3 coding sequence is TGTGCCAGCAGACAAGGGACAGGGGTTAACTATGGCTACACCTTC.

This sequence joins TRBV28 and TRBJ2-7; TRBD2 agrees at 8 bases. The V gene end was trimmed by 6 bases and the J gene end by 2 bases; junction bases not matched to a gene: 6. Germline assignment: CDR1 MDHEN and CDR2 SYDVKM. The CDR3 runs to 14 residues. This CDR3 reads CASSLLADTYEQYF. The CDR3 DNA is TGTGCCAGCAGCCTACTAGCGGACACCTACGAGCAGTACTTC.

This CDR3 reads CASSPISTSGGDEQFF. The CDR3 coding sequence is TGTGCCAGCTCACCAATATCGACTAGCGGGGGGGATGAGCAGTTCTTC. The V call is TRBV18, the J call TRBJ2-1; the match to TRBD2 covers 14 bases. The CDR3 runs 16 residues. V was clipped by 2 bases and J by 8 bases; unmatched bases: 5. Germline values: CDR1 KGHSH, CDR2 LQKENI. The variable domain in full, with the rest retrieved from reference TRBV18 and TRBJ2-1, is NAGVMQNPRHLVRRRGQEARLRCSPMKGHSHVYWYRQLPEEGLKFMVYLQKENIIDESGMPKERFSAEFPKEGPSILRIQQVVRGDSAAYFCASSPISTSGGDEQFFGPGTRLTVL.

The chain combines TRBV7-8 with TRBJ2-1; D remains unclear. V was clipped by 1 base and J by 5 bases, with 6 bases between them. This CDR3 is 13 amino acids long. Germline loops: CDR1 SGHVS, CDR2 FQNEAQ. The CDR3 DNA sequence: TGTGCCAGCAGCTTAGGACTTAACAATGAGCAGTTCTTC. Translating it yields CASSLGLNNEQFF.